Below are 27 T cell receptor beta chains sequenced from a single sample in a study of T cell repertoires in cytomegalovirus infection. Via MiXCR, TCRdb re-called the reads, giving one row per CDR3 protein. Found here are hundreds of thousands of distinct CDR3 sequences, around 10% of them singletons; the top ten hold more than 8.5%. Sequences were obtained from PBMCs. The receptors were gathered from a human donor in good health (CMV status not recorded). Some clones in this sample may be carry-over from other donors' samples.

This clonotype was recorded a few times. The rearrangement joins TRBV24-1 to TRBJ2-1, with 10 bases matching TRBD1. Germline V gene data show CDR1 as KGHDR and CDR2 as SFDVKD. Losses at the gene ends were 7 bases for V and 5 bases for J; bases not matched to a gene: 7. The CDR3 runs 15 residues. The CDR3 spells CATSPTGGKNNEQFF. The CDR3 DNA reads TGTGCCACCAGCCCGACAGGGGGCAAAAACAATGAGCAGTTCTTC.

The gene calls are TRBV4-2 and TRBJ2-7; 9 nucleotides match TRBD1. This CDR3 region has 13 residues. Germline loops: CDR1 LGHNA, CDR2 YNFKEQ. With 2 bases clipped from V and 8 bases from J, the junction kept 4 bases outside the gene matches. The DNA of the CDR3 is TGTGCCAGCAGCCAACCGGGACAGGGCCAGCAGTACTTC. This sequence encodes CASSQPGQGQQYF.

This clonotype was found many times. V is TRBV5-5 and J is TRBJ2-2; 7 nucleotides match TRBD1. The V segment lost 2 bases and the J segment 1 base; nucleotides outside the gene matches: 2. CDR3 length: 15 residues. CDR1 is SGHKS and CDR2 is YYEKEE in the germline V gene (reference sequence). CDR3 DNA: TGTGCCAGCAGCTTAGGGGGCCAGAACACCGGGGAGCTGTTTTTT. Encoded protein: CASSLGGQNTGELFF.

Ten or more counts support this clonotype. The chain employs TRBV28 and TRBJ2-7; no firm D call. Germline CDR1 is MDHEN and CDR2 is SYDVKM. The CDR3 has 14 residues. Trimming took 1 base from V and 2 from J, leaving 9 bases between them. The CDR3 DNA sequence: TGTGCCAGCAGTTTATACGGCAGTCCCTACGAGCAGTACTTC. Translation gives CASSLYGSPYEQYF.

This clonotype was seen a single time. V is TRBV13 and J is TRBJ2-1; 7 bases match TRBD1. The trim removed 6 bases at V and 10 bases at J, leaving 6 bases unmatched. Germline-derived CDR1 and CDR2 are PRHDT and FYEKMQ (reference sequence). The CDR3 totals 12 residues. DNA for the CDR3: TGTGCCAGCAGACTTCAAGGGGGCGAGCAGTTCTTC. It yields the protein CASRLQGGEQFF.

This clonotype came up many times. V usage is TRBV20-1 and J usage is TRBJ2-1, with 12 bases fitting TRBD2. The CDR3 extends over 15 amino acids. From germline, CDR1 is DFQATT and CDR2 SNEGSKA (reference sequence). The J segment lost 7 bases and the V segment lost 5 bases, leaving 9 bases of the junction unmatched. The CDR3 region has the DNA TGCAGTGCTCTCGGACTAGCGGGGCTTAGAAATGAGCAGTTCTTC. Translating gives CSALGLAGLRNEQFF.

There are many counts of this clonotype. The rearrangement links TRBV6-2 or TRBV6-3 to TRBJ2-7, with 10 bases fitting TRBD2. Unmatched junction bases numbered 11, after V lost 6 bases and J lost 6 bases. The CDR3 totals 15 residues. The V gene's germline CDR1 is MNHEY and CDR2 SVGEGT. CDR3: CASREHGTSDGEQYF. The CDR3 nucleotides read TGTGCCAGCAGGGAACACGGGACTAGCGATGGCGAGCAGTACTTC.

The chain is built from TRBV12-3 or TRBV12-4 and TRBJ1-5; possibly TRBD1 for D (5 bases). The CDR3 runs to 12 residues. Trimming removed 7 bases from V and 5 bases from J, with 9 bases in between. DNA for the CDR3: TGTGCCAGCAAGGGAGGGGATCAGCCCCAGCATTTT. Amino acids: CASKGGDQPQHF.

The chain recombines TRBV4-2 with TRBJ1-6, with unresolved D. The V end lost 5 bases, the J end lost 0 bases, and 20 bases lay between the germline ends. Per germline, CDR1 LGHNA and CDR2 YNFKEQ. The CDR3 spans 19 residues. CDR3 sequence: CASSKVGRGLSSYNSPLHF. CDR3 bases: TGTGCCAGCAGCAAAGTGGGGAGAGGGCTTAGCTCCTATAATTCACCCCTCCACTTT.

This clonotype showed up many times. The chain joins TRBV5-6 to TRBJ1-6, with D perhaps matching TRBD1 (6 bases). CDR1 and CDR2 (germline): SGHDT, YYEEEE. The CDR3 runs 13 residues. With 3 bases removed from V and 12 bases from J, the gap between germline ends came to 13 bases. In DNA form, the CDR3 reads TGTGCCAGCAGCTCTCAGGGGAAGGGACCCCTCCACTTT. Amino acid sequence: CASSSQGKGPLHF.

In its sample, this clonotype was seen a few times. The chain has TRBV6-5 and TRBJ2-6, with a weak D call TRBD2 (7 bases). Germline CDR1 MNHEY, CDR2 SVGAGI. The CDR3 has 17 residues. Trimming took 6 bases from V and 0 from J, leaving 15 bases between them. The chain's CDR3 is CASRNQGGGSGANVLTF. DNA of the CDR3: TGTGCCAGCAGGAACCAGGGAGGGGGCTCTGGGGCCAACGTCCTGACTTTC.

The J gene is TRBJ2-6, the V gene TRBV6-2 or TRBV6-3; D is ambiguous. Per germline, CDR1 MNHEY and CDR2 SVGEGT. Trimming cost V 4 bases and J 0 bases, with 13 bases left between them. The CDR3 loop spans 17 amino acids. The CDR3 region is CASSLTRLRSGANVLTF. The CDR3 coding sequence is TGTGCCAGCAGTTTAACGCGTCTGCGCTCTGGGGCCAACGTCCTGACTTTC.

V and J are TRBV29-1 and TRBJ2-1; no reliable D call. Germline assignment: CDR1 SQVTM and CDR2 ANQGSEA. V was clipped by 0 bases and J by 0 bases, with 15 bases between them. The CDR3 sequence is 17 residues long. The DNA of the CDR3 is TGCAGCGTTGAAGACCTCCACCTGGATCGCTCCTACAATGAGCAGTTCTTC. Translated: CSVEDLHLDRSYNEQFF.

The J gene is TRBJ2-3, the V gene TRBV20-1; 9 bases map to TRBD1. Germline lookup yields CDR1 DFQATT and CDR2 SNEGSKA (reference sequence). CDR3 length equals 13 residues. The CDR3 sequence: CSLRDREGDTQYF. The CDR3 DNA follows: TGCAGCCTCCGGGACAGGGAGGGAGATACGCAGTATTTT.

This clonotype was observed at least ten times. V is TRBV12-5 and J is TRBJ1-1, with TRBD1 identical over 8 bases. Looked up from germline, CDR1 is LGHNT and CDR2 is FRNRAP. This CDR3 is 15 amino acids long. The junction had 11 bases not matched to a gene; V was cut back by 0 bases and J by 11 bases. Here the CDR3 DNA reads TGTGCTAGTGGTTTGGTATCAGGGGGCGCGGGGGGGGCTTTCTTT. Amino acids: CASGLVSGGAGGAFF.

This clonotype was found many times. DNA for the CDR3: TGTGCCAGCAGACCTACAGGGGGCCAAGAGACCCAGTACTTC. Translation gives CASRPTGGQETQYF. This sequence joins TRBV28 and TRBJ2-5; 8 bases line up with TRBD1. Germline CDR1 MDHEN, CDR2 SYDVKM. V lost 6 bases, J lost 1 base, and 4 bases stayed unmatched. The CDR3 sequence is 14 residues long.

This clonotype was counted ten times or more. The rearrangement uses TRBV6-2 or TRBV6-3 and TRBJ2-7; 7 bases match TRBD1. Germline V gene lookup returns CDR1 MNHEY and CDR2 SVGEGT. Unmatched junction bases numbered 9, after V lost 5 bases and J lost 2 bases. The CDR3 contains 15 residues. The CDR3 DNA is TGTGCCAGCAGTCCAGGCTGGGACAGCACCTACGAGCAGTACTTC. Translated, it gives CASSPGWDSTYEQYF.

This clonotype was counted at least ten times. The gene calls are TRBV7-2 and TRBJ2-4, with 10 bases fitting TRBD1. This CDR3 is 16 amino acids long. Germline-derived CDR1 and CDR2 are SGHTA and FQGNSA. Losses at the gene ends were 2 bases for V and 6 bases for J; bases not matched to a gene: 7. In nucleotides, the CDR3 is TGTGCCAGCAGCTTAACGTGGACAGGGGGTAGAAACATTCAGTACTTC. Translating it yields CASSLTWTGGRNIQYF.

This clonotype came up a few times. This chain joins TRBV18 and TRBJ1-1; D call uncertain. The CDR3 has 15 residues. Germline CDR1 KGHSH, CDR2 LQKENI. Trimming removed 1 base from V and 3 bases from J, with 12 bases in between. The CDR3 bases are TGTGCCAGCTCACCACTTTTGCGAGGCGACACTGAAGCTTTCTTT. Translation gives CASSPLLRGDTEAFF.

The sample holds a few counts of this clonotype. The chain is built from TRBV23-1 and TRBJ1-1; maybe TRBD1 (5 bases). TRBV23-1 carries the ORF label, with uncertain function. This CDR3 contains 13 residues. CDR3 residues: CVMTNRGGGEAFF. The CDR3 nucleotides are TGCGTCATGACTAATAGGGGCGGAGGTGAAGCTTTCTTT.

This clonotype appeared many times. The chain links TRBV6-6 to TRBJ1-5; the D is unclear. The CDR3 spans 11 residues. V lost 6 bases to trimming and J lost 4 bases, with 4 bases between them. The germline CDR1 and CDR2 sequences are MNHNY and SVGAGI (reference sequence). The CDR3 sequence is CASSQNQPQHF. The CDR3 DNA follows: TGTGCCAGCAGCCAAAATCAGCCCCAGCATTTT.

This clonotype was observed a few times. The CDR3: CSARDRSGGTTEAFF. DNA of the CDR3: TGCAGTGCTAGAGATCGGTCTGGGGGGACCACTGAAGCTTTCTTT. This chain uses TRBV20-1 with TRBJ1-1, with a weak D call TRBD1 (5 bases). Germline lookup yields CDR1 DFQATT and CDR2 SNEGSKA (reference sequence). Trimming stripped 0 bases from V and 4 bases from J, with 15 bases between. This CDR3 is 15 amino acids long.

This clonotype occurred a few times. The chain uses TRBV30 and TRBJ1-1; 7 nucleotides agree with TRBD1. Germline V gives CDR1 GTSNPN, CDR2 SVGIG (reference sequence). The CDR3 is 12 amino acids. V dropped 1 base and J dropped 8; count of bases not matched to a gene: 4. Here the CDR3 DNA reads TGTGCCTGGAGTGCCACAGGGGTAGAAGCTTTCTTT. As protein: CAWSATGVEAFF.

This clonotype was detected a few times. The chain employs TRBV28 and TRBJ2-7, with a possible D match to TRBD1 (6 bases). Germline CDR1 MDHEN, CDR2 SYDVKM. This CDR3 has 14 amino acids. V gave up 1 base and J gave up 2 bases, with 9 bases separating them. CDR3 DNA: TGTGCCAGCAGTTTATACAGGGATACCTACGAGCAGTACTTC. The encoded protein is CASSLYRDTYEQYF. The full variable domain, completed using reference TRBV28 and TRBJ2-7, is DVKVTQSSRYLVKRTGEKVFLECVQDMDHENMFWYRQDPGLGLRLIYFSYDVKMKEKGDIPEGYSVSREKKERFSLILESASTNQTSMYLCASSLYRDTYEQYFGPGTRLTVT.

Many counts were recorded for this clonotype. The DNA for the CDR3 is TGTGCCAGCAGTGCCTCTCATTTGCCGTGGGGCACTGAAGCTTTCTTT. As protein: CASSASHLPWGTEAFF. This chain connects TRBV6-1 to TRBJ1-1; D unclear. The length of the CDR3 is 16 residues. Germline V gene lookup returns CDR1 MNHNS and CDR2 SASEGT. V lost 4 bases to trimming and J lost 4 bases, with 19 bases between them.

This clonotype has ten or more counts. The rearrangement uses TRBV7-6 and TRBJ1-5, with TRBD1 identical over 11 bases. Germline lookup yields CDR1 SGHVS and CDR2 FNYEAQ. This CDR3 contains 15 residues. V lost 1 base, J lost 5 bases, and 1 base stayed unmatched. CDR3 residues: CASSLGTGGDQPQHF. For the CDR3, the DNA is TGTGCCAGCAGCTTAGGGACAGGGGGCGATCAGCCCCAGCATTTT.

Many counts were recorded for this clonotype. The rearrangement uses TRBV4-1 and TRBJ2-5; TRBD2 aligns across 8 bases. J was trimmed by 5 bases and V by 0 bases; bases with no gene match: 11. Germline CDR1 MGHRA, CDR2 YSYEKL. The CDR3 spans 17 residues. The CDR3 loop reads CASSQEGGSGSWETQYF. Here the CDR3 DNA reads TGCGCCAGCAGCCAAGAAGGAGGAAGCGGGAGCTGGGAGACCCAGTACTTC.